The 20 T cell receptor beta chains given below trace back to one sample, sequenced in a study of OX40 agonist ivuxolimab in advanced cancers. Library construction relied on the immunoSEQ multiplex PCR assay. TCRdb stores this immuneACCESS table with in-frame sequences only. Part of the clones is absent; in the studies checked, under half of the shortfall reflects unresolved V genes, and no reason is known for the rest. In this sample the table shows some 100,000 clones, about 85% of which occur a single time. The ten top clones hold 0.75% to 0.95% of the sample. The specimen comprised CD4+ or CD8+ T cells sorted from blood, sampled in a trial of the OX40 agonist ivuxolimab. These receptors originate from an adult with an advanced solid tumor such as melanoma, head and neck, liver or kidney cancer.

The rearrangement joins TRBV6-1 to TRBJ1-2, with D perhaps matching TRBD1 (5 bases). Germline lookup yields CDR1 MNHNS and CDR2 SASEGT. The V gene lost 5 bases and the J gene lost 6 bases, with 16 bases spanning the gap. The CDR3 sequence is 14 residues long. DNA of the CDR3: TGTGCCAGCAGTCCAGATGGGGACCTCCATGGCTACACCTTC. This codes for CASSPDGDLHGYTF.

V and J are TRBV9 and TRBJ2-1; 7 bases align to TRBD2. Per germline, CDR1 SGDLS and CDR2 YYNGEE. The CDR3 runs 15 residues. V gave up 4 bases and J gave up 6 bases; unmatched junction bases: 10. The chain's CDR3 is CASSTAPTSSNEQFF. The CDR3 nucleotides are TGTGCCAGCAGCACCGCCCCGACTAGCAGCAATGAGCAGTTCTTC.

The chain is built from TRBV5-4 and TRBJ2-3, with 10 bases aligning to TRBD2. In germline, CDR1 is SGHNT, CDR2 YYREEE (reference sequence). Germline trimming cut 3 bases from V and 4 bases from J; bases unmatched to any gene: 5. The CDR3 runs 15 residues. This CDR3 reads CASSSPGLASDTQYF. For the CDR3, the DNA is TGTGCCAGCAGCTCCCCGGGACTAGCGTCAGATACGCAGTATTTT.

The chain employs TRBV6-5 and TRBJ2-2; 7 nucleotides align to TRBD2. This CDR3 is 15 amino acids long. J lost 4 bases, V lost 7 bases, and 9 bases had no gene match. Germline CDR1 MNHEY, CDR2 SVGAGI. The CDR3 DNA reads TGTGCCAGCACGCGGGGCGGGAGTGGCACCGGGGAGCTGTTTTTT. Protein product: CASTRGGSGTGELFF.

V gene TRBV10-3 combines with J gene TRBJ2-5; D possibly uses TRBD1 or TRBD2 (5 bases each). Germline lookup yields CDR1 ENHRY and CDR2 SYGVKD. The CDR3 contains 12 residues. V lost 3 bases, J lost 5 bases, and 7 bases lay in between. CDR3 sequence: CAISDREETQYF. The CDR3 DNA sequence: TGTGCCATCAGTGACAGGGAGGAGACCCAGTACTTC.

The V gene is TRBV11-1, the J gene TRBJ2-1; no firm D call. Germline CDR1 is SGHAT and CDR2 is FQDESV (reference sequence). Trimming pared 5 bases from V and 8 bases from J, leaving 19 bases between. This CDR3 spans 15 amino acids. The CDR3 nucleotides read TGTGCCAGCAGCCCCCGTGCCTCCACGGGCGATGAGCAGTTCTTC. Residues: CASSPRASTGDEQFF.

The genes are TRBV6-1 and TRBJ2-1; D unresolved. V was cut by 2 bases and J by 0 bases, with 11 bases left in between. The germline V gene encodes CDR1 MNHNS and CDR2 SASEGT. There are 16 residues in the CDR3. CDR3 DNA: TGTGCCAGCAGTGAAAACTCGTGGGCCTCCTACAATGAGCAGTTCTTC. Amino acid sequence: CASSENSWASYNEQFF.

This clone showed up just a few times. The chain combines TRBV5-6 with TRBJ1-2; maybe TRBD1 (6 bases). Deletions cut 5 bases from V and 5 bases from J, with 16 bases between. CDR3 length: 14 residues. Germline CDR1 is SGHDT and CDR2 is YYEEEE. In DNA form, the CDR3 reads TGTGCCAGCAGTGCGCAGGGGACGGGGTATGGCTACACCTTC. Its protein product is CASSAQGTGYGYTF.

The rearrangement uses TRBV6-5 and TRBJ2-2; perhaps TRBD1 as D (5 bases). Germline V gene lookup returns CDR1 MNHEY and CDR2 SVGAGI. The CDR3 contains 13 residues. V dropped 6 bases and J dropped 7 bases, with 12 bases sitting between them. The CDR3 here is CASSPQGGGELFF. CDR3 nucleotides: TGTGCCAGCAGCCCGCAGGGCGGCGGGGAGCTGTTTTTT.

To note about this clone: One junction end does not reproduce the germline sequence, and a read error may be involved. The chain recombines TRBV6-6 with TRBJ1-6, with D perhaps TRBD1 (6 bases). This CDR3 has 13 amino acids. Germline V lookup: CDR1 MNHNY, CDR2 SVGAGI (reference sequence). CDR3 region: CASSYSKGGREDF. The CDR3 DNA reads TGTGCCAGCAGTTACTCGAAGGGGGGGCGCGAGGACTTT.

The V and J genes are TRBV5-1 and TRBJ1-5; perhaps TRBD1 as D (5 bases). Germline values: CDR1 SGHRS, CDR2 YFSETQ. The CDR3 length is 14 residues. Trimming shortened V by 2 bases and J by 3 bases, and 9 bases separated the two germline ends. CDR3 nucleotide sequence: TGCGCCAGCAGCTTAGGGGAAGTCAATCAGCCCCAGCATTTT. Its translation: CASSLGEVNQPQHF.

The chain employs TRBV5-1 and TRBJ2-1, with D maybe TRBD2 (6 bases). Trimming removed 0 bases from V and 5 bases from J, with 12 bases in between. Germline CDR1 is SGHRS and CDR2 is YFSETQ. The CDR3 runs to 15 residues. CDR3 DNA sequence: TGCGCCAGCAGCTTGGTGGGAGGAATGAACAATGAGCAGTTCTTC. It encodes CASSLVGGMNNEQFF.

V is TRBV10-3 and J is TRBJ2-1, with TRBD2 identical over 7 bases. Germline-derived CDR1 and CDR2 are ENHRY and SYGVKD. With V trimmed by 6 bases and J by 10 bases, 9 bases remained unmatched. The CDR3 is made up of 13 amino acids. The CDR3, as DNA: TGTGCCATCAGGCCAGCGGGGCCGGGGGAGCAGTTCTTC. Encoded protein: CAIRPAGPGEQFF.

CDR3 sequence: CASSAGEDYGYTF. In DNA form, the CDR3 reads TGTGCCAGCAGCGCGGGAGAAGACTATGGCTACACCTTC. The chain couples TRBV5-6 to TRBJ1-2; D is unclear. V was shortened by 4 bases and J by 3 bases, with 10 bases between the two germline ends. Per germline, CDR1 SGHDT and CDR2 YYEEEE. CDR3 length: 13 residues. The variable domain in full, completed from reference TRBV5-6 and TRBJ1-2, reads DAGVTQSPTHLIKTRGQQVTLRCSPKSGHDTVSWYQQALGQGPQFIFQYYEEEERQRGNFPDRFSGHQFPNYSSELNVNALLLGDSALYLCASSAGEDYGYTFGSGTRLTVV.

In DNA form, the CDR3 reads TGTGCCAGCAGCTCGTCCGGGACGGTGAACACTGAAGCTTTCTTT. The encoded protein is CASSSSGTVNTEAFF. This sequence joins TRBV7-2 and TRBJ1-1; the D gene is possibly TRBD1 (5 bases). The V end lost 4 bases, the J end lost 0 bases, and 12 bases lay between the germline ends. The CDR3 is 15 residues long. Germline lookup yields CDR1 SGHTA and CDR2 FQGNSA.

This clone was seen only once. This chain links TRBV2 with TRBJ2-2; tentative D call: TRBD2 (6 bases). Per germline, CDR1 SNHLY and CDR2 FYNNEI. V lost 0 bases to trimming and J lost 6 bases, with 11 bases between them. There are 15 residues in the CDR3. CDR3 sequence reads: CASSEAAGIPGELFF. The CDR3 DNA is TGTGCCAGCAGTGAAGCTGCGGGGATACCCGGGGAGCTGTTTTTT.

This clone was seen only once. The chain joins TRBV10-3 to TRBJ1-6; TRBD1 is a possible D gene (6 bases). The CDR3 loop spans 12 amino acids. CDR1 is ENHRY and CDR2 is SYGVKD in the germline V gene. With 8 bases removed from V and 6 bases from J, the gap between germline ends came to 8 bases. This chain's CDR3 is CAIGGLNSPLHF. DNA for the CDR3: TGTGCCATCGGGGGGCTTAATTCACCCCTCCACTTT.

The chain is built from TRBV19 and TRBJ1-2; TRBD1 might be the D (6 bases). The CDR3 sequence is 13 residues long. From germline, CDR1 is LNHDA and CDR2 SQIVND (reference sequence). V gave up 6 bases and J gave up 7 bases, with 15 bases separating them. CDR3 sequence: CASRFRGGRGYTF. The DNA of the CDR3 is TGTGCCAGTAGGTTCAGGGGCGGACGTGGCTACACCTTC.

This clone was detected only a few times. The chain uses TRBV6-1 and TRBJ1-2, with a possible D match to TRBD1 (6 bases). CDR3 size: 14 residues. Trimming shortened V by 10 bases and J by 6 bases, and 21 bases separated the two germline ends. The germline gives CDR1 MNHNS, CDR2 SASEGT. CDR3 nucleotide sequence: TGTGCCACCGCTAGCGGGCAGGGGCAAGATGGCTACACCTTC. Its protein product is CATASGQGQDGYTF.

The rearrangement joins TRBV5-6 to TRBJ2-3; D is unresolved. CDR3 length: 12 residues. V was pared by 3 bases and J by 4 bases, with 6 bases between. CDR1 is SGHDT, CDR2 YYEEEE, per germline. The DNA for the CDR3 is TGTGCCAGCAGCTCGGTGTCAGATACGCAGTATTTT. Amino acids: CASSSVSDTQYF.